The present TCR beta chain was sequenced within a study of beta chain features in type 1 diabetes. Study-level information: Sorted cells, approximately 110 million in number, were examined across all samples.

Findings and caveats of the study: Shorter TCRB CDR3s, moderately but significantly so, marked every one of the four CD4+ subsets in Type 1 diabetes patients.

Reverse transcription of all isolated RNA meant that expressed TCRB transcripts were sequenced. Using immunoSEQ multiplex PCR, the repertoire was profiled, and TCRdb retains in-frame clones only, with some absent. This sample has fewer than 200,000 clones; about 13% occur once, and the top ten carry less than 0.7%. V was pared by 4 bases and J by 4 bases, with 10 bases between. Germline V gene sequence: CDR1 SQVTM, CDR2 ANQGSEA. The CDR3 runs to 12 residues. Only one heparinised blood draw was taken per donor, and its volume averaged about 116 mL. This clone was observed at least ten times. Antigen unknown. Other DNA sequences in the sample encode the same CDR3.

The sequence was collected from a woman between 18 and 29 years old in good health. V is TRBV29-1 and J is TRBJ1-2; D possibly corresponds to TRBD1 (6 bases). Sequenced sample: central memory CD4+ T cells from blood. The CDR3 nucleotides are TGCAGCGTTGGAGAACAGGGCTATGGCTACACCTTC. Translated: CSVGEQGYGYTF.